Shown below are 16 T cell receptor beta chains from a single sample sequenced in a study of control samples from healthy donors and cancer patients. Sequencing was performed with immunoSEQ multiplex PCR; in TCRdb, only in-frame clones are kept and a portion is missing. The sample contains nearly 35,000 clones, approximately 93% of which appear only once. The source material was PBMCs. These receptors came from a middle-aged man with colorectal cancer.

V is TRBV5-4 and J is TRBJ2-5; 12 bases are shared with TRBD2. The junction had 2 bases not matched to a gene; V was cut back by 2 bases and J by 0 bases. Germline values: CDR1 SGHNT, CDR2 YYREEE (reference sequence). This CDR3 contains 16 residues. CDR3 DNA: TGTGCCAGCAGCTTAGGACTAGCGGGATACCAAGAGACCCAGTACTTC. It is translated as CASSLGLAGYQETQYF.

A note on this clone: At one boundary the junction diverges from the germline segment, which might be a read error. The rearrangement joins TRBV5-6 to TRBJ2-7, with D unresolved. The CDR3 runs 13 residues. Germline V gives CDR1 SGHDT, CDR2 YYEEEE. The CDR3 sequence: CANSPDAPGEQYF. CDR3 bases: TGTGCCAACAGCCCTGACGCGCCGGGCGAGCAGTACTTC.

This clone has just one count. The chain uses TRBV2 and TRBJ1-3; tentatively, D is TRBD1 (6 bases). The germline V gene has CDR1 SNHLY and CDR2 FYNNEI. The germline V and J ends were trimmed by 5 bases and 1 base, with 9 bases remaining between them. The CDR3 has 14 amino acids. CDR3 DNA sequence: TGTGCCAGCAGTTACAGGGAATCTGGAAACACCATATATTTT. It yields the protein CASSYRESGNTIYF.

As concerns this clone: An end of the junction differs from the germline gene, which may be a read error. This chain connects TRBV6-5 to TRBJ2-1; tentative D call: TRBD2 (6 bases). CDR1 is MNHEY, CDR2 SVGAGI, per germline. This CDR3 region has 13 residues. The CDR3 loop reads CASRSFIWGDEVF. DNA of the CDR3: TGTGCCAGCAGATCTTTTATCTGGGGGGACGAAGTCTTC.

The gene calls are TRBV6-2 or TRBV6-3 and TRBJ2-5; 12 bases line up with TRBD2. The CDR3 runs 16 residues. V shed 2 bases, J shed 7 bases, and the junction held 8 bases outside the gene matches. Germline V gene sequence: CDR1 MNHEY, CDR2 SVGEGT. The CDR3 DNA reads as TGTGCCAGCAGTTACACCTACCTGACTAGCGGGGGGACCCAGTACTTC. Amino acids: CASSYTYLTSGGTQYF.

Comment on this clone: The junction departs from germline at one end; a sequencing error may be responsible. This chain connects TRBV3-1 (or the pseudogene TRBV3-2) to TRBJ1-1; D possibly corresponds to TRBD1 (5 bases). The CDR3 runs to 14 residues. Germline-derived CDR1 and CDR2 are LGHDT and YNNKEL (reference sequence). CDR3 amino acids: CASSLKGTVWMLFF. CDR3 in DNA: TGTGCCAGCAGCCTAAAAGGGACGGTTTGGATGTTGTTTTTT.

The V and J genes are TRBV2 and TRBJ1-5; D is perhaps TRBD1 (6 bases). The CDR3 contains 14 residues. The V gene lost 8 bases and the J gene lost 5 bases, with 16 bases spanning the gap. The germline V gene has CDR1 SNHLY and CDR2 FYNNEI. The CDR3 sequence is CASGSSGVDQPQHF. DNA for the CDR3: TGTGCCAGCGGTTCGTCAGGGGTCGATCAGCCCCAGCATTTT.

This chain joins TRBV5-5 and TRBJ1-2; D might be TRBD1 (6 bases). This CDR3 is 16 amino acids long. Trimming cost V 2 bases and J 0 bases, with 14 bases left between them. Germline V CDR1 and CDR2: SGHKS, YYEKEE (reference sequence). The CDR3 sequence: CASSFGRQATNYGYTF. CDR3 nucleotide sequence: TGTGCCAGCAGCTTCGGACGACAGGCAACTAACTATGGCTACACCTTC.

The genes are TRBV24-1 and TRBJ2-1; TRBD2 matches at 12 bases. The CDR3 contains 16 residues. Per germline, CDR1 KGHDR and CDR2 SFDVKD. V gave up 5 bases and J gave up 6 bases; unmatched junction bases: 7. Here the CDR3 reads CATSASSGGARNEQFF. Here the CDR3 DNA reads TGTGCCACCAGTGCATCTAGCGGGGGGGCCCGCAATGAGCAGTTCTTC.

DNA of the CDR3: TGTGCCAGCAGCTCCCAGAGGGGCGCGGTGTACGAGCAGTACTTC. This codes for CASSSQRGAVYEQYF. The chain joins TRBV7-8 to TRBJ2-7; D assignment may be TRBD1 or TRBD2 (5 bases each). The CDR3 has 15 residues. Trimming stripped 4 bases from V and 4 bases from J, with 17 bases between. CDR1 is SGHVS, CDR2 FQNEAQ, per germline.

The J gene is TRBJ2-7, the V gene TRBV19; no clear D gene. V was trimmed by 7 bases and J by 3 bases, leaving 13 bases between them. Germline V lookup: CDR1 LNHDA, CDR2 SQIVND (reference sequence). The CDR3 spans 13 residues. CDR3 sequence: CASKSLLGYEQYF. DNA of the CDR3: TGTGCCAGTAAGTCTCTCTTGGGCTACGAGCAGTACTTC.

The V call is TRBV9, the J call TRBJ2-3; the D gene is possibly TRBD1 (6 bases). The V gene's germline CDR1 is SGDLS and CDR2 YYNGEE. V was pared by 2 bases and J by 1 base, with 14 bases between. The CDR3 extends over 16 amino acids. The CDR3 nucleotides are TGTGCCAGCAGCGTCCAGGGGCAGGCCGGCACAGATACGCAGTATTTT. It yields the protein CASSVQGQAGTDTQYF.

The genes are TRBV4-2 and TRBJ1-3, with D perhaps TRBD1 (6 bases). In germline, CDR1 is LGHNA, CDR2 YNFKEQ. V was pared by 2 bases and J by 1 base, with 9 bases between. CDR3 size: 15 residues. In DNA, the CDR3 is TGTGCCAGCAGCCAACCGACAGGATCTGGAAACACCATATATTTT. This gives the protein CASSQPTGSGNTIYF.

The gene calls are TRBV11-3 and TRBJ1-2; TRBD1 agrees at 9 bases. The CDR3 has 16 residues. Germline V gives CDR1 SGHNT, CDR2 YENEEA. With V trimmed by 5 bases and J by 5 bases, 12 bases remained unmatched. The chain's CDR3 is CASSPFLGQGKYGYTF. CDR3 coding DNA: TGTGCCAGCAGCCCATTCCTGGGACAGGGAAAATATGGCTACACCTTC. The full variable domain, its missing parts supplied by reference TRBV11-3 and TRBJ1-2, is EAGVVQSPRYKIIEKKQPVAFWCNPISGHNTLYWYLQNLGQGPELLIRYENEEAVDDSQLPKDRFSAERLKGVDSTLKIQPAELGDSAVYLCASSPFLGQGKYGYTFGSGTRLTVV.

This clone was observed once. The CDR3 DNA is TGTGCCAGCAGCTTAACTGAGCGGAGTACAGATACGCAGTATTTT. Amino acids: CASSLTERSTDTQYF. The gene calls are TRBV7-8 and TRBJ2-3; possibly TRBD2 for D (5 bases). The CDR3 contains 15 residues. The ends were cut back, 2 bases at V and 3 bases at J, with 12 bases in the middle. Germline CDR1 reads SGHVS; CDR2 reads FQNEAQ.

V is TRBV4-1 and J is TRBJ1-2; D may be TRBD1 (6 bases). The CDR3 length is 15 residues. CDR1 and CDR2 from the germline V gene are MGHRA and YSYEKL. V lost 0 bases to trimming and J lost 3 bases, with 11 bases between them. This CDR3 is CASSQDREGDYGYTF. Here the CDR3 DNA reads TGCGCCAGCAGCCAAGATAGGGAGGGGGACTATGGCTACACCTTC.